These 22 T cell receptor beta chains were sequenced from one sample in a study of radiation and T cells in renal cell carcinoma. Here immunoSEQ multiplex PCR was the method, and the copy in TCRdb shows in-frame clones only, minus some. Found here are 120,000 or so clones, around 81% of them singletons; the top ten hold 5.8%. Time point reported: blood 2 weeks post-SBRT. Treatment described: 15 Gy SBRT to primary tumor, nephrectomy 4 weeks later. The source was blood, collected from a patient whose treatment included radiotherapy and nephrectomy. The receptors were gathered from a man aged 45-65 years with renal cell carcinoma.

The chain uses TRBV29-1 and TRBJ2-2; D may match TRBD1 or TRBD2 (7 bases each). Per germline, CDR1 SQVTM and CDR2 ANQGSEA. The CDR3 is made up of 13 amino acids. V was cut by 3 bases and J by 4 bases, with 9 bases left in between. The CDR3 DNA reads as TGCAGCGTTGACAGGGGGGGCACCGGGGAGCTGTTTTTT. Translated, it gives CSVDRGGTGELFF.

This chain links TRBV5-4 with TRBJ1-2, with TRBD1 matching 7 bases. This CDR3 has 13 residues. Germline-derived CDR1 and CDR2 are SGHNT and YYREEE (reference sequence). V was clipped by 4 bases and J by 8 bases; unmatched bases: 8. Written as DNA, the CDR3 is TGTGCCAGCAGCCCCACAGGGGAAGGAGGCTACACCTTC. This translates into CASSPTGEGGYTF.

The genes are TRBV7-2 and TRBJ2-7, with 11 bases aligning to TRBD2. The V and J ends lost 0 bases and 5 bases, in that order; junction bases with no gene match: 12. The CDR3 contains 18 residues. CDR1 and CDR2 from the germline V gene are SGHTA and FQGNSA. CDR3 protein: CASSLASTSGSHSNEQYF. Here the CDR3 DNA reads TGTGCCAGCAGCTTAGCGTCCACTAGCGGGAGTCATTCTAACGAGCAGTACTTC.

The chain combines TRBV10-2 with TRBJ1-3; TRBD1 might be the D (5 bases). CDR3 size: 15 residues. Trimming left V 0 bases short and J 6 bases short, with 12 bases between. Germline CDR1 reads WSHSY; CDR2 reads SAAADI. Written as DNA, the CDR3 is TGCGCCAGCAGTGAGTCTGCAGGGCTTCTAAACACCATATATTTT. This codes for CASSESAGLLNTIYF.

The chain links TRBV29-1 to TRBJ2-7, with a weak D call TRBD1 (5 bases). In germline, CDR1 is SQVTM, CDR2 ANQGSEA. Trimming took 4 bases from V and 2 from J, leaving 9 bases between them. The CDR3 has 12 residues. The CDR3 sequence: CSVAGLAYEQYF. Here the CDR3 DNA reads TGCAGCGTTGCAGGGTTAGCCTACGAGCAGTACTTC.

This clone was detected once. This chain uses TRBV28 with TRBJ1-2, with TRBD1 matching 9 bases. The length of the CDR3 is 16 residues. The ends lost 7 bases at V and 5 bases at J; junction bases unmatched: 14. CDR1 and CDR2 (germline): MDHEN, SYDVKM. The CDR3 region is CASTSPVRQGVYGYTF. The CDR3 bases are TGTGCCAGCACGTCGCCCGTACGACAGGGGGTTTATGGCTACACCTTC.

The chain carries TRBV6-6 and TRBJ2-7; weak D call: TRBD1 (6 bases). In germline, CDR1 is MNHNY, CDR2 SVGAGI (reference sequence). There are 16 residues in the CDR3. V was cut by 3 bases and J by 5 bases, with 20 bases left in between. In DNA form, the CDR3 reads TGTGCCAGCAGTTATACAAGGGACCCTGGGGGCCACGAGCAGTACTTC. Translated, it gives CASSYTRDPGGHEQYF.

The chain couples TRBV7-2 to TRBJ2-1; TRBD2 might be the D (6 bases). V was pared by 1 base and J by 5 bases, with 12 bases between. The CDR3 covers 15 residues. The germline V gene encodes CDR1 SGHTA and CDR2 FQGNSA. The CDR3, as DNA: TGTGCCAGCAGCTTAGACGGGAGTAGGAACAATGAGCAGTTCTTC. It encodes CASSLDGSRNNEQFF.

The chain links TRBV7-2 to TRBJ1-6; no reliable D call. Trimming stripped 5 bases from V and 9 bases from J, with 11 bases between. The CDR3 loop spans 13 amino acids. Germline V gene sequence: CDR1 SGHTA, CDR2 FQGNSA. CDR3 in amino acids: CASSPVVASPLHF. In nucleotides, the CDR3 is TGTGCCAGCAGCCCGGTCGTGGCTTCACCCCTCCACTTT.

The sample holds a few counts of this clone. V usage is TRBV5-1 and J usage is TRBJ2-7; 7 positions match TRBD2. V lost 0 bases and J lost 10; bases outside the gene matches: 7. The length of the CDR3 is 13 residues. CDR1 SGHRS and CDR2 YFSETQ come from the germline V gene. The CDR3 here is CASSLGQRDGQYF. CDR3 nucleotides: TGCGCCAGCAGCTTGGGGCAGCGGGACGGTCAGTACTTC.

CDR3 sequence (DNA): TGTGCCAGCAGCCTCCGAGGTGAGACTAGCACAGATACGCAGTATTTT. Residues: CASSLRGETSTDTQYF. The chain carries TRBV2 and TRBJ2-3, with D hard to call. The V and J ends lost 6 bases and 0 bases respectively, with 16 bases between them. Per germline, CDR1 SNHLY and CDR2 FYNNEI. CDR3 length: 16 amino acids.

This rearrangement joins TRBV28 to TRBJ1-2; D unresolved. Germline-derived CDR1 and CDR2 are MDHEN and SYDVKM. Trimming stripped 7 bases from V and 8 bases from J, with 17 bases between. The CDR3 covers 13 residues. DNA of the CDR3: TGTGCCAGCAAATGGGTTGAGAAGTTGGGCTACACCTTC. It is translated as CASKWVEKLGYTF.

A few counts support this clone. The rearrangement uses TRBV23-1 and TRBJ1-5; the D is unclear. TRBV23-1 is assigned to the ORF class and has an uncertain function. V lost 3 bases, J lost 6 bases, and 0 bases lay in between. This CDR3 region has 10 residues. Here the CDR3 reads CASSHQPQHF. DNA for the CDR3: TGCGCCAGCAGTCATCAGCCCCAGCATTTT.

CDR3: CASSFGDYQETQYF. CDR3 DNA sequence: TGTGCCAGCAGCTTCGGGGACTACCAAGAGACCCAGTACTTC. The V call is TRBV7-9, the J call TRBJ2-5, with D tentatively TRBD2 (6 bases). CDR1 and CDR2 (germline): SEHNR, FQNEAQ (reference sequence). Trimming pared 3 bases from V and 0 bases from J, leaving 8 bases between. CDR3 length: 14 residues.

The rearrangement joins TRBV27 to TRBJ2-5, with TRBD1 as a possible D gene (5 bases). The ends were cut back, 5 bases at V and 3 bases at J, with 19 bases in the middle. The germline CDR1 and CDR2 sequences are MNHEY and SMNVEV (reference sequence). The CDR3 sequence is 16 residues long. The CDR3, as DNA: TGTGCCAGCAGTGGCGCGTGGGCAAGGGGCGAAGAGACCCAGTACTTC. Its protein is CASSGAWARGEETQYF.

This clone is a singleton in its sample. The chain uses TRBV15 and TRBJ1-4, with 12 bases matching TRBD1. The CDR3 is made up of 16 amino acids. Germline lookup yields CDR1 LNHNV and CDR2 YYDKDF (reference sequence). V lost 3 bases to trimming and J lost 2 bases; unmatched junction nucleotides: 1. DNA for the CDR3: TGTGCCACCAGCAGGGGACAGGGGGCGACTAATGAAAAACTGTTTTTT. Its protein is CATSRGQGATNEKLFF.

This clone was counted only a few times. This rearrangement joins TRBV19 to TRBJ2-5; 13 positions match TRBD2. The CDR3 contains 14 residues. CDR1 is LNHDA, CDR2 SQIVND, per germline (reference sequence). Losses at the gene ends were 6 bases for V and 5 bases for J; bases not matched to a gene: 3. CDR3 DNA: TGTGCCAGTAGACTAGCGGGAGGGGAGGAGACCCAGTACTTC. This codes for CASRLAGGEETQYF.

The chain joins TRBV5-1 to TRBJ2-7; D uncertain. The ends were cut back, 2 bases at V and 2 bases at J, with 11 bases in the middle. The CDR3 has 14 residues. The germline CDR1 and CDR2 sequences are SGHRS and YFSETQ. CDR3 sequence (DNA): TGCGCCAGCAGCTTAAACGGAGTTCCCTACGAGCAGTACTTC. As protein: CASSLNGVPYEQYF.

The CDR3 DNA is TGCGCCAGCAGCTTGGATACTACCTCTGGCGCTAACTATGGCTACACCTTC. Its protein product is CASSLDTTSGANYGYTF. The chain combines TRBV5-1 with TRBJ1-2, with D unresolved. The CDR3 contains 17 residues. V lost 0 bases and J lost 0, with 15 bases in between. Germline loops: CDR1 SGHRS, CDR2 YFSETQ.

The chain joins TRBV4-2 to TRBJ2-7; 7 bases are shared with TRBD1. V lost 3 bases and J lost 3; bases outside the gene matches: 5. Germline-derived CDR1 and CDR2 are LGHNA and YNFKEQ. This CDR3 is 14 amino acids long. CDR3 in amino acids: CASSHRTGLYEQYF. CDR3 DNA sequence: TGTGCCAGCAGCCATAGGACAGGACTCTACGAGCAGTACTTC.

The CDR3 reads CASSLLGTGRYEQYF. DNA for the CDR3: TGTGCCAGCAGCTTACTGGGGACAGGGAGATACGAGCAGTACTTC. The chain joins TRBV13 to TRBJ2-7, with TRBD1 matching 9 bases. Germline V CDR1 and CDR2: PRHDT, FYEKMQ (reference sequence). This CDR3 has 15 amino acids. V lost 2 bases, J lost 4 bases, and 6 bases stayed unmatched.

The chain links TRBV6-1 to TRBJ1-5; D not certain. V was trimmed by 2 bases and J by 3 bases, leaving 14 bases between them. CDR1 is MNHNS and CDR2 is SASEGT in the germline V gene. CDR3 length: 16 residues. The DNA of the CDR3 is TGTGCCAGCAGTGAAACTCTTGGAGGGAACAATCAGCCCCAGCATTTT. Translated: CASSETLGGNNQPQHF.